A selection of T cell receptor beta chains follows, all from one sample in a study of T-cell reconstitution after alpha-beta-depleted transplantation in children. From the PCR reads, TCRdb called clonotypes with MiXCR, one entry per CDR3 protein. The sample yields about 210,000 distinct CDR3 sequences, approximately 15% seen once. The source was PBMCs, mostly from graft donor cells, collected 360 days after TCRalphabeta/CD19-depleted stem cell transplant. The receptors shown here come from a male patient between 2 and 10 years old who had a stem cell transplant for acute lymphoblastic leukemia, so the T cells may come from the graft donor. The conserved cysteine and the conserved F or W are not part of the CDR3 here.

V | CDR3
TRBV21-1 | ASGTGPLQDSNQPQH
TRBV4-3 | ASSQGQGAGVWEQY
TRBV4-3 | ASSQEGGRAYNEQF
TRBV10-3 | AISESGLVETQY
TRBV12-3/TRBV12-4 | ASSWGIGTGNHEQY
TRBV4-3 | ASSQQTGVTYEQY
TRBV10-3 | AGGATDTQY
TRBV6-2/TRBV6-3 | ASSYSRGSANTGELF
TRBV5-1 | ASRFREGTQY
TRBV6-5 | ASSYSRDRGQETQY
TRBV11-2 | ASSLVGSRGIGNTEAF
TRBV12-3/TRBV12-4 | ASSLVTRDYGYT
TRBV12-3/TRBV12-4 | ASSLGEGYGYT
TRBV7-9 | ASSSTGERGEQY
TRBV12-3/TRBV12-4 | ASSLLGGEGVKTQY
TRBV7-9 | ASSLIQGDNYGYT
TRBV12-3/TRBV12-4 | ASSLAGSAGYT
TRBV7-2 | ASSITGTSYEQY
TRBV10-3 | AIQSSYEQY
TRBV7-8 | ASSLGRTNTEAF
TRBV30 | AWSVGEDTQY